The T cell receptor (beta chain) under discussion was sequenced for a study of OX40 agonist ivuxolimab in advanced cancers. Study as a whole: Cohort: 75% to 90% men, mean age about 60, aged about 23 to 79.

The assay was immunoSEQ multiplex PCR, and TCRdb's table has in-frame clones only and misses some. The sample has roughly 25,000 clones, roughly 90% seen once. The CDR3 has 14 residues. With V trimmed by 2 bases and J by 10 bases, 4 bases remained unmatched. Looked up from germline, CDR1 is SGDLS and CDR2 is YYNGEE. The sample here was CD4+ or CD8+ T cells sorted from blood, taken in a trial of the OX40 agonist ivuxolimab. The clonotype comes from an adult with an advanced solid tumor such as melanoma, head and neck, liver or kidney cancer. The chain uses TRBV9 and TRBJ2-2, with 11 bases lining up with TRBD2. The CDR3 DNA follows: TGTGCCAGCAGCGTTAGCGGGGGGGGTCAGGAGCTGTTTTTT. Residues: CASSVSGGGQELFF.